This TCR beta chain stems from a study of T cell repertoires in cytomegalovirus infection. Findings of the study overall: Carriers of CMV plus the relevant HLA were identified by cumulative public TCR beta family frequency. Dominating the ex vivo response were HLA-C-restricted CMV-specific TCR beta clonotypes.

This CDR3 is 15 amino acids long. With 1 base removed from V and 2 bases from J, the gap between germline ends came to 13 bases. The germline CDR1 and CDR2 sequences are SGHDT and YYEEEE. Of note for this clonotype: Its antigen is not identified.

TCRdb recomputed calls from the reads with MiXCR, one row per CDR3 protein. The sample consists of over 200,000 distinct CDR3 sequences, 12% to 15% of them appearing once. Sequenced: PBMCs. This clonotype originated in a human donor in good health (CMV status not recorded). Some clones in this sample may be carry-over from other donors' samples. The J gene is TRBJ2-7, the V gene TRBV5-6; the D gene is possibly TRBD1 (5 bases). The CDR3 sequence: CASSLIRGRAYEQYF. CDR3 bases: TGTGCCAGCAGCTTGATTAGGGGAAGGGCCTACGAGCAGTACTTC.